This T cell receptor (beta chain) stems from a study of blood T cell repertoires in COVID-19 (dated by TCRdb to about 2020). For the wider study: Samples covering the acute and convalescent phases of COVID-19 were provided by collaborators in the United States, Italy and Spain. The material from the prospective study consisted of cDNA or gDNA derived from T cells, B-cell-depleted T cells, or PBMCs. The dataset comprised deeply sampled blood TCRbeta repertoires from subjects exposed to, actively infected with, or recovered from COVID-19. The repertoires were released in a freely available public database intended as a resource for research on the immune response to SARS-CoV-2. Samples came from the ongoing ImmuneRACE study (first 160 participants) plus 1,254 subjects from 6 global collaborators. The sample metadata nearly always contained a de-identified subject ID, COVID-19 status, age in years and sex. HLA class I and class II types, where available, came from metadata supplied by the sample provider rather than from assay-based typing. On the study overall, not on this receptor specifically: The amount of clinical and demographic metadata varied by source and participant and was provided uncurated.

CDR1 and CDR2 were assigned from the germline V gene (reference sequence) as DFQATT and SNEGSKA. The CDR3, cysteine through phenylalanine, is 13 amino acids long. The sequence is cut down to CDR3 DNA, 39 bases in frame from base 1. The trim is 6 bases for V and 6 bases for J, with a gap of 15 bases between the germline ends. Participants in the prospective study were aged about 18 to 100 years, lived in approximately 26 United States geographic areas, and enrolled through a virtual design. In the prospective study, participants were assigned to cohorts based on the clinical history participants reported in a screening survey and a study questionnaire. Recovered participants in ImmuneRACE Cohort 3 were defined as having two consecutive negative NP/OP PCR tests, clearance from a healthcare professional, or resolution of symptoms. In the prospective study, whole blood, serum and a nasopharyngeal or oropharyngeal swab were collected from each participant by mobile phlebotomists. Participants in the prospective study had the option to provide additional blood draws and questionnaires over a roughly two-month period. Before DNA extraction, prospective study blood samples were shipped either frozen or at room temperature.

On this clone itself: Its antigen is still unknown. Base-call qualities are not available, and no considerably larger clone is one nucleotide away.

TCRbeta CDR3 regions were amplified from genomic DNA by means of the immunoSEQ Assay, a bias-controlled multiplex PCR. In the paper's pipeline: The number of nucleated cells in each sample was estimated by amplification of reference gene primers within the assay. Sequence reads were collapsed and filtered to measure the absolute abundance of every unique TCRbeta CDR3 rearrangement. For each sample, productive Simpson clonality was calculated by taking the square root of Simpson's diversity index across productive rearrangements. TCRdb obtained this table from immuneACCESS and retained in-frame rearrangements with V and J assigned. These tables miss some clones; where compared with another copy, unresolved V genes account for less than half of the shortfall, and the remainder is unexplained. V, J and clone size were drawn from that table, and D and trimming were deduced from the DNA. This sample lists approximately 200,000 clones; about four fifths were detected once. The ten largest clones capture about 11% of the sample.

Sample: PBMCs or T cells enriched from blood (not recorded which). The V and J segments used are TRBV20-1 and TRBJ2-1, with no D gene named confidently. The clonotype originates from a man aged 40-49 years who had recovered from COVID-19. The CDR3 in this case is CSASPTVLNEQFF. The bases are TGCAGTGCGAGTCCGACTGTCCTCAATGAGCAGTTCTTC.